The next 18 T cell receptor beta chains were all read from a single sample in a study of blood T cell repertoires in COVID-19 (dated by TCRdb to 2020 to 2021). Library creation used the immunoSEQ multiplex PCR assay. TCRdb stores this immuneACCESS table with in-frame sequences only. Part of the clones is absent; in the studies checked, under half of the shortfall reflects unresolved V genes, and no reason is known for the rest. In all, the sample holds about 200,000 clones, and about 85% of those were seen once. The ten largest clones take up around 5% of the sample. Sequenced material: peripheral blood. Receptors originate from an elderly woman with acute or convalescent COVID-19.

A single count supports this clone. This chain connects TRBV6-5 to TRBJ2-2; tentatively, D is TRBD1 (6 bases). V lost 5 bases to trimming and J lost 2 bases, with 12 bases between them. This CDR3 comprises 15 residues. Germline V gene sequence: CDR1 MNHEY, CDR2 SVGAGI. The chain's CDR3 is CASSLPGTNTGELFF. The DNA of the CDR3 is TGTGCCAGCAGTCTTCCGGGGACAAACACCGGGGAGCTGTTTTTT.

This rearrangement joins TRBV10-3 to TRBJ1-5; unclear D gene. CDR3 size: 13 residues. Between the trimmed V and J ends, which lost 6 bases and 6 bases, there was a span of 12 bases. Germline V gene sequence: CDR1 ENHRY, CDR2 SYGVKD. CDR3 in amino acids: CAISVSGFQPQHF. The CDR3, as DNA: TGTGCCATCAGCGTTTCGGGGTTTCAGCCCCAGCATTTT.

This clone was recorded only once. V is TRBV11-3 and J is TRBJ2-1; 8 nucleotides align to TRBD2. This CDR3 spans 14 amino acids. With V trimmed by 1 base and J by 9 bases, 5 bases remained unmatched. Germline CDR1 SGHNT, CDR2 YENEEA. CDR3 protein: CASSLAAGGFEQFF. For the CDR3, the DNA is TGTGCCAGCAGCTTAGCGGCGGGAGGATTTGAGCAGTTCTTC.

V and J are TRBV7-9 and TRBJ2-2; 10 bases agree with TRBD2. The CDR3 totals 17 residues. The ends lost 3 bases at V and 3 bases at J; junction bases unmatched: 7. The germline V gene has CDR1 SEHNR and CDR2 FQNEAQ (reference sequence). The CDR3 nucleotides read TGTGCCAGCAGCTTCCCCCTTGGACTAGCGGACACCGGGGAGCTGTTTTTT. Residues: CASSFPLGLADTGELFF.

The gene calls are TRBV11-2 and TRBJ1-2; D perhaps matches TRBD1 (5 bases). Germline V gives CDR1 SGHAT, CDR2 FQNNGV. This CDR3 is built from 13 residues. V was pared by 5 bases and J by 7 bases, with 14 bases between. CDR3 nucleotide sequence: TGTGCCAGCAGCGACACAGGCCCGAGTGGCTACACCTTC. This codes for CASSDTGPSGYTF. Full variable domain (outside the CDR3, taken from reference TRBV11-2 and TRBJ1-2): EAGVAQSPRYKIIEKRQSVAFWCNPISGHATLYWYQQILGQGPKLLIQFQNNGVVDDSQLPKDRFSAERLKGVDSTLKIQPAKLEDSAVYLCASSDTGPSGYTFGSGTRLTVV.

The gene calls are TRBV7-2 and TRBJ2-3, with D perhaps matching TRBD1 (6 bases). Germline V gives CDR1 SGHTA, CDR2 FQGNSA. The V end was cut by 3 bases, the J end by 0 bases, with 10 bases between. The CDR3 covers 15 residues. The CDR3 DNA is TGTGCCAGCAGCTTCTGGACAGACAGCACAGATACGCAGTATTTT. Its protein is CASSFWTDSTDTQYF.

J is TRBJ2-1 and V is TRBV24-1; 7 nucleotides match TRBD2. V dropped 3 bases and J dropped 5; count of bases not matched to a gene: 6. The CDR3 loop spans 15 amino acids. Looked up from germline, CDR1 is KGHDR and CDR2 is SFDVKD. CDR3 sequence: CATSDARREHNEQFF. In nucleotides, the CDR3 is TGTGCCACCAGTGATGCCCGGCGGGAGCACAATGAGCAGTTCTTC.

The chain recombines TRBV19 with TRBJ2-1; 14 nucleotides line up with TRBD2. From germline, CDR1 is LNHDA and CDR2 SQIVND (reference sequence). This CDR3 contains 18 residues. The trim removed 5 bases at V and 1 base at J, leaving 7 bases unmatched. Here the CDR3 reads CASSPGTSGRASYNEQFF. The CDR3 bases are TGTGCCAGTAGTCCCGGGACTAGCGGGAGAGCGTCCTACAATGAGCAGTTCTTC.

J is TRBJ1-1 and V is TRBV7-8; D remains ambiguous. The CDR3 is 14 residues long. V gave up 0 bases and J gave up 10 bases, with 15 bases separating them. Germline V gene data show CDR1 as SGHVS and CDR2 as FQNEAQ. The chain's CDR3 is CASSLAQEGNGAFF. The CDR3 DNA is TGTGCCAGCAGCTTAGCCCAAGAGGGCAACGGAGCTTTCTTT.

The chain joins TRBV19 to TRBJ2-3; TRBD2 matches at 7 bases. Germline V gives CDR1 LNHDA, CDR2 SQIVND (reference sequence). The CDR3 covers 14 residues. V shed 7 bases and J 2 bases; nucleotides not matched to a gene: 6. CDR3 loop: CASNGGGTTDTQYF. CDR3 bases: TGTGCCAGTAACGGGGGAGGGACCACAGATACGCAGTATTTT.

V and J are TRBV5-5 and TRBJ2-6; no clear D gene. Germline V CDR1 and CDR2: SGHKS, YYEKEE (reference sequence). The CDR3 consists of 13 residues. V gave up 4 bases and J gave up 4 bases, with 6 bases separating them. The CDR3 is CASSTQGANVLTF. The CDR3 nucleotides are TGTGCCAGCAGCACACAGGGGGCCAACGTCCTGACTTTC.

CDR3 DNA: TGCAGCGTCGGAACAGGATTTAATGATGGAAAACTGTTTTTT. This encodes CSVGTGFNDGKLFF. This rearrangement joins TRBV29-1 to TRBJ1-4; D might be TRBD1 (5 bases). The V and J ends lost 6 bases and 10 bases respectively, with 21 bases between them. CDR1 and CDR2 (germline): SQVTM, ANQGSEA. The CDR3 runs 14 residues.

V is TRBV5-6 and J is TRBJ1-6; a weak D match, TRBD1 (6 bases). This CDR3 spans 17 amino acids. The V gene's germline CDR1 is SGHDT and CDR2 YYEEEE. Trimming cost V 4 bases and J 11 bases, with 25 bases left between them. The CDR3 DNA sequence: TGTGCCAGCAGCCCAAAGGGGAGTTGGGGGGGCAAGGCACCCCTCCACTTT. Its protein product is CASSPKGSWGGKAPLHF.

J is TRBJ1-2 and V is TRBV30; D is unresolved. Germline lookup yields CDR1 GTSNPN and CDR2 SVGIG (reference sequence). There are 18 residues in the CDR3. V lost 3 bases to trimming and J lost 4 bases, with 27 bases between them. CDR3: CAWSALGITPGTLYGYTF. The CDR3, as DNA: TGTGCCTGGAGCGCTTTGGGCATCACGCCGGGAACCCTCTATGGCTACACCTTC.

The chain combines TRBV7-2 with TRBJ1-2; D unresolved. CDR1 is SGHTA and CDR2 is FQGNSA in the germline V gene. The CDR3 spans 14 residues. V was cut by 4 bases and J by 8 bases, with 17 bases left in between. The CDR3 loop reads CASSSLGVTVGYTF. As DNA, the CDR3 is TGTGCCAGCAGCTCGCTCGGGGTAACGGTCGGCTACACCTTC.

The chain employs TRBV20-1 and TRBJ1-2, with 7 nucleotides matching TRBD1. The germline CDR1 and CDR2 sequences are DFQATT and SNEGSKA (reference sequence). The V gene end was trimmed by 8 bases and the J gene end by 10 bases; junction bases not matched to a gene: 10. This CDR3 is 11 amino acids long. CDR3 DNA sequence: TGCAGTCCTCAACAGGGGCTAGACTACACCTTC. It encodes CSPQQGLDYTF.

This chain connects TRBV7-9 to TRBJ1-2, with TRBD1 matching over 7 bases. This CDR3 comprises 14 residues. The J segment lost 7 bases and the V segment lost 2 bases, leaving 7 bases of the junction unmatched. The germline gives CDR1 SEHNR, CDR2 FQNEAQ (reference sequence). This CDR3 reads CASSLRQGSSGYTF. The CDR3 DNA reads TGTGCCAGCAGCTTACGACAGGGCTCTAGTGGCTACACCTTC.

This sequence joins TRBV5-1 and TRBJ2-3; D unresolved. Germline V CDR1 and CDR2: SGHRS, YFSETQ. V was cut by 0 bases and J by 4 bases, with 9 bases left in between. This CDR3 contains 14 residues. CDR3 protein: CASSLVSLADTQYF. The CDR3 DNA sequence: TGCGCCAGCAGCTTGGTTAGCTTGGCAGATACGCAGTATTTT.